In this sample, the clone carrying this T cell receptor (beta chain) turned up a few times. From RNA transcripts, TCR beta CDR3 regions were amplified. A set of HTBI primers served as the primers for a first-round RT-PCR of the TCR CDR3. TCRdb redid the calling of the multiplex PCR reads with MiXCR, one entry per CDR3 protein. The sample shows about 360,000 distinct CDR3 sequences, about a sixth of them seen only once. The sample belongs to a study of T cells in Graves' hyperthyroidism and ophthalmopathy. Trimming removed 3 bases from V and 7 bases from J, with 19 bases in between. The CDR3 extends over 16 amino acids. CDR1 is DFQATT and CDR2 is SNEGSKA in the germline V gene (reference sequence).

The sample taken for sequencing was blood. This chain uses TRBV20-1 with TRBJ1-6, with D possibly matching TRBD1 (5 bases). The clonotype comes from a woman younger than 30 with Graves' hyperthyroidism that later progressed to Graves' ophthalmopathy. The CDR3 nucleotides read TGCAGTGCTAGTCTGGAAAGGGGCCACCGGAATTCACCCCTCCACTTT. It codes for CSASLERGHRNSPLHF.